Included here is one T cell receptor (beta chain) sequence, with context. Its antigen remains unknown. The sample originates from a study of T-cell memory formation after mild COVID-19. Study as a whole: Clustering of TCRs was largely donor specific. The study's findings and limits: Among clones contracting day 15 to 85, CD4/CD8 was balanced, whereas later expanders leaned CD4+.

With 5 bases removed from V and 0 bases from J, the gap between germline ends came to 11 bases. CDR3 size: 14 residues. Per germline, CDR1 SEHNR and CDR2 FQNEAQ (reference sequence). Libraries for TCRalpha and TCRbeta carried sample barcodes and unique molecular identifiers via 5'RACE. TCRdb reanalysed the 5' RACE reads using MiXCR and keeps one entry per CDR3 protein. The sample includes approximately 400,000 distinct CDR3 sequences, roughly 26% of them seen just once. The TCR sequence derives from an adult woman who had mild COVID-19 (a few samples of this study predate the infection). Cell type and time point are not known. The rearrangement links TRBV7-9 to TRBJ2-7; possible D gene TRBD2, 6 bases. The sequenced material came from PBMCs or a T cell subset sorted from them (not recorded which). CDR3 bases: TGTGCCAGCAGCGGGAGGACTCCCTCCTACGAGCAGTACTTC. It is translated as CASSGRTPSYEQYF.